Presented here are 13 T cell receptor beta chains from one specimen sequenced in a study of blood T cell repertoires in COVID-19 (dated by TCRdb to 2020 to 2022). The library was made by the immunoSEQ multiplex PCR assay. The table was pulled from immuneACCESS by TCRdb, which kept in-frame rearrangements only. Such tables lose some clones; where checked, under half of the loss comes from unresolved V genes, and the rest has no known cause. The sample contains 53,000 or so clones, just under 85% of them found a single time. The ten largest make up 14% to 15% of the sample. Sequenced: peripheral blood. The receptors originated from a human donor in a cohort sampled during active COVID-19.

V gene TRBV30 combines with J gene TRBJ2-3; 16 bases fit TRBD2. This CDR3 has 21 residues. The V gene's germline CDR1 is GTSNPN and CDR2 SVGIG (reference sequence). V shed 0 bases, J shed 3 bases, and the junction held 15 bases outside the gene matches. CDR3 sequence reads: CAWSVRALGLAGGPGTDTQYF. CDR3 bases: TGTGCCTGGAGTGTAAGGGCCCTGGGACTAGCGGGAGGGCCGGGTACAGATACGCAGTATTTT.

This chain connects TRBV6-1 to TRBJ1-1, with D maybe TRBD1 (5 bases). V gave up 2 bases and J gave up 5 bases, with 18 bases separating them. The CDR3 is 16 residues long. The germline gives CDR1 MNHNS, CDR2 SASEGT. In nucleotides, the CDR3 is TGTGCCAGCAGTGAACGGGTTGCGGGGGGAGCAACTGAAGCTTTCTTT. Translation gives CASSERVAGGATEAFF.

The chain joins TRBV5-5 to TRBJ2-5; 7 nucleotides align to TRBD1. The CDR3 is made up of 15 amino acids. J lost 4 bases, V lost 0 bases, and 6 bases had no gene match. CDR1 and CDR2 from the germline V gene are SGHKS and YYEKEE (reference sequence). In DNA form, the CDR3 reads TGTGCCAGCAGCTTGGTTACAGGGGCCATAGAGACCCAGTACTTC. Its translation: CASSLVTGAIETQYF.

The V gene is TRBV7-6, the J gene TRBJ1-1, with 8 bases aligning to TRBD1. The germline V gene has CDR1 SGHVS and CDR2 FNYEAQ. The V and J ends lost 4 bases and 1 base, in that order; junction bases with no gene match: 5. The CDR3 consists of 15 residues. The CDR3 DNA sequence: TGTGCCAGCAGCTCTAGGACAGGGTCGAACACTGAAGCTTTCTTT. It is translated as CASSSRTGSNTEAFF. Combining the CDR3 with reference TRBV7-6 and TRBJ1-1 gives the whole variable domain GAGVSQSPRYKVTKRGQDVALRCDPISGHVSLYWYRQALGQGPEFLTYFNYEAQQDKSGLPNDRFSAERPEGSISTLTIQRTEQRDSAMYRCASSSRTGSNTEAFFGQGTRLTVV.

This chain links TRBV11-3 with TRBJ2-7; weak D call: TRBD1 (6 bases). Looked up from germline, CDR1 is SGHNT and CDR2 is YENEEA. The V end was cut by 4 bases, the J end by 1 base, with 8 bases between. CDR3 length equals 13 residues. This CDR3 reads CASSSDRSYEQYF. CDR3 bases: TGTGCCAGCAGCTCAGACAGGTCCTACGAGCAGTACTTC.

The genes are TRBV6-4 and TRBJ2-3; unclear D gene. Between the trimmed V and J ends, which lost 6 bases and 4 bases, there was a span of 11 bases. The CDR3 has 13 residues. Germline values: CDR1 MRHNA, CDR2 SNTAGT. Here the CDR3 reads CASSAYDSDTQYF. The CDR3 nucleotides are TGTGCCAGCAGCGCCTATGATTCAGATACGCAGTATTTT.

This clone was seen just once. The V and J genes are TRBV6-6 and TRBJ2-3; a weak D match, TRBD1 (5 bases). The germline V and J ends were trimmed by 4 bases and 2 bases, with 13 bases remaining between them. This CDR3 is 15 amino acids long. Per the germline V gene, CDR1 is MNHNY and CDR2 is SVGAGI (reference sequence). CDR3 amino acids: CASSSAGSNTDTQYF. The CDR3 bases are TGTGCCAGCAGTTCGGCAGGGTCGAACACAGATACGCAGTATTTT.

In this sample, this clone is medium-sized. V is TRBV5-4 and J is TRBJ1-2; D possibly corresponds to TRBD1 (6 bases). Trimming pared 4 bases from V and 1 base from J, leaving 14 bases between. This CDR3 region has 15 residues. Germline-derived CDR1 and CDR2 are SGHNT and YYREEE (reference sequence). The CDR3 spells CASSERGRGNYGYTF. The CDR3 DNA reads TGTGCCAGCAGCGAGAGGGGGAGGGGTAACTATGGCTACACCTTC.

A remark on this clone: A junction end diverges from the germline sequence, so it may reflect a read error. The chain employs TRBV30 and TRBJ2-5; 9 bases are shared with TRBD2. The germline CDR1 and CDR2 sequences are GTSNPN and SVGIG (reference sequence). This CDR3 contains 12 residues. This CDR3 reads CAWSVNSGSFNF. The CDR3 nucleotides are TGTGCCTGGAGTGTGAATAGCGGGAGTTTTAACTTC.

The rearrangement joins TRBV28 to TRBJ2-4; D possibly corresponds to TRBD2 (6 bases). Trimming shortened V by 6 bases and J by 3 bases, and 12 bases separated the two germline ends. Germline V lookup: CDR1 MDHEN, CDR2 SYDVKM. The CDR3 extends over 14 amino acids. The DNA for the CDR3 is TGTGCCAGCAGGCCCGGAGGGGTCAAAAACATTCAGTACTTC. This translates into CASRPGGVKNIQYF.

The chain joins TRBV30 to TRBJ2-7, with a possible D match to TRBD2 (6 bases). V was pared by 2 bases and J by 4 bases, with 9 bases between. Germline lookup yields CDR1 GTSNPN and CDR2 SVGIG (reference sequence). CDR3 length: 12 amino acids. This chain's CDR3 is CAWSRDLYEQYF. As DNA, the CDR3 is TGTGCCTGGAGTCGGGACTTATACGAGCAGTACTTC.

V gene TRBV27 combines with J gene TRBJ2-3; 11 positions match TRBD1. CDR1 MNHEY and CDR2 SMNVEV come from the germline V gene (reference sequence). The length of the CDR3 is 16 residues. Trimming removed 5 bases from V and 4 bases from J; junction bases left unmatched: 8. The CDR3 loop is CASSRLPGQGADTQYF. CDR3 nucleotides: TGTGCCAGCAGTCGACTTCCGGGACAGGGGGCAGATACGCAGTATTTT.

The CDR3 DNA reads TGCGCCAGCAGCCTCGGGACAGGAGGTCTGCCCCAGCATTTT. It specifies CASSLGTGGLPQHF. The rearrangement joins TRBV4-1 to TRBJ1-5; 8 bases line up with TRBD1. Germline V CDR1 and CDR2: MGHRA, YSYEKL. The CDR3 contains 14 residues. Losses at the gene ends were 4 bases for V and 9 bases for J; bases not matched to a gene: 8.